This TCR beta chain was documented in a study of human T cells and chemical hapten exposure. The study's findings and limits: Counts of TCRs expanded at PT1 correlated positively with patch test score. DPC sensitization left the count of TCRs above 1 in 1000 unchanged.

A remark on this clonotype: Its antigen is undetermined.

Germline V lookup: CDR1 SGHTA, CDR2 FQGNSA. The V end was cut by 5 bases, the J end by 0 bases, with 14 bases between. CDR3 length: 16 residues. The time point denotes: pre-sensitization, week 0. Treatment noted: therapeutic diphenylcyclopropenone sensitization with weekly scalp DPC. Authors' data handling: Per sample, the median was 95,638 TCRs, with values from about 24,000 to 680,000. TCRdb reprocessed the RACE reads via MiXCR and lists one record per CDR3 protein. For this entry, the V and J calls and clone size follow TCRdb and not the study's own pipeline. The repertoire includes tens of thousands of distinct CDR3 sequences, around 15% of them detected once, and over 3.5% sits in the top ten.

The TCR comes from a woman in her fifties or sixties with alopecia areata. Some clones in this sample may be carry-over from other donors' samples. The genes are TRBV7-2 and TRBJ2-4, with D maybe TRBD1 (6 bases). Sequenced here: whole blood, sampled in connection with sensitization to the hapten diphenylcyclopropenone (DPC). The DNA for the CDR3 is TGTGCCAGCAGCCCTGGACAGAAACTAGCCAAAAACATTCAGTACTTC. This translates into CASSPGQKLAKNIQYF.